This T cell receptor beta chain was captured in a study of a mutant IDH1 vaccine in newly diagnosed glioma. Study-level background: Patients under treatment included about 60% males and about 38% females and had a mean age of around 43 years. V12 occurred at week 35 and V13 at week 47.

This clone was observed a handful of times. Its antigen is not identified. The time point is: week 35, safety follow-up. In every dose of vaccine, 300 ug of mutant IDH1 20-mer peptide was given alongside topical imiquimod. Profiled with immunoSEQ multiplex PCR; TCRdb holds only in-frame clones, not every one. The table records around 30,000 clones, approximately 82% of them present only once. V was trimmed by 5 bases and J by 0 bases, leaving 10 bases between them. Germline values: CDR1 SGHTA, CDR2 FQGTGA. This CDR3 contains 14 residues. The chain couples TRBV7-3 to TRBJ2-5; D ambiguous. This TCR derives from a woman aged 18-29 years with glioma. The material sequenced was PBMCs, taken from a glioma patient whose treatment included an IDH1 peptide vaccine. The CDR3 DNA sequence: TGTGCCAGCAGCCGTACAGCGTACCAAGAGACCCAGTACTTC. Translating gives CASSRTAYQETQYF.